The source of this T cell receptor beta chain is a study of human T cells and chemical hapten exposure. Study overall: Alopecia areata, totalis and universalis patients, mostly female, were included.

V was pared by 0 bases and J by 2 bases, with 9 bases between. Germline CDR1 is SGHAT and CDR2 is FQNNGV. The length of the CDR3 is 15 residues. This clonotype was counted many times. Per the authors' pipeline: A per-sample median of about 95,000 TCRs was observed, with counts ranging from roughly 20,000 to 750,000. TCRdb re-called the RACE reads through MiXCR, storing one row per CDR3 protein. The V and J calls and clone size come from TCRdb's table, not from the authors' own analysis. The sample gives around 100,000 distinct CDR3 sequences, about 10% of which show up once; under 4.5% is in the top ten. The time point denotes: patch test 1, 2 weeks after DPC sensitization. Described treatment: therapeutic diphenylcyclopropenone sensitization with weekly scalp DPC.

This chain connects TRBV11-2 to TRBJ2-3; no firm D call. Source: whole blood, taken in connection with sensitization to the hapten diphenylcyclopropenone (DPC). The TCR sequence derives from a middle-aged woman with alopecia areata. Some clones in this sample may be carry-over from other donors' samples. The chain's CDR3 is CASSLDRLDTDTQYF. The CDR3 nucleotides read TGTGCCAGCAGCTTAGATCGACTGGACACAGATACGCAGTATTTT.